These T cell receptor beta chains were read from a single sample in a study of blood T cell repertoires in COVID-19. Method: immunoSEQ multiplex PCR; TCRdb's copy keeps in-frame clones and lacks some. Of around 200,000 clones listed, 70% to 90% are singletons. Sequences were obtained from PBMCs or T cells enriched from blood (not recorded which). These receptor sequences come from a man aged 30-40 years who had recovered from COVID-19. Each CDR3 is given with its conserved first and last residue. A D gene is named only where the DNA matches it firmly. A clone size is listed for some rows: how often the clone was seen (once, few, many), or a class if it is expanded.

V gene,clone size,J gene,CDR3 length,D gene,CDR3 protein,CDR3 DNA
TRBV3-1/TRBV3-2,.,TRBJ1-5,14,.,CASSQDTGSQPQHF,TGTGCCAGCAGCCAAGATACAGGGAGTCAGCCCCAGCATTTT
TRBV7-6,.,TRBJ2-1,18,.,CASSLAVGLGSSYNEQFF,TGTGCCAGCAGCTTAGCTGTCGGCTTGGGGAGCTCCTACAATGAGCAGTTCTTC
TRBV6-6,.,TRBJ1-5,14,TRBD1,CASSTREGAQPQHF,TGTGCCAGCAGCACTCGGGAGGGGGCTCAGCCCCAGCATTTT
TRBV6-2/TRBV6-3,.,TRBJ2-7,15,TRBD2,CASSAERGFSYEQYF,TGTGCCAGCAGTGCTGAGCGGGGATTCTCCTACGAGCAGTACTTC
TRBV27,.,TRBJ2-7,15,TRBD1,CASSPLGTGDYEQYF,TGTGCCAGCAGTCCGCTTGGGACAGGGGACTACGAGCAGTACTTC
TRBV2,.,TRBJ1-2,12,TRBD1,CASRYRGPGYTF,TGTGCCAGCAGATACAGGGGACCTGGCTACACCTTC
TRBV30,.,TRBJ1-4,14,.,CAWSEQGVREKLFF,TGTGCCTGGAGTGAACAGGGTGTCCGGGAAAAACTGTTTTTT
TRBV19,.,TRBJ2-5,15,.,CASSQLGGGGETQYF,TGTGCCAGTAGTCAGCTTGGGGGAGGAGGAGAGACCCAGTACTTC
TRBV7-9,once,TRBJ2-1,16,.,CASSILGPSSYNEQFF,TGTGCCAGCAGCATCCTGGGCCCAAGCTCCTACAATGAGCAGTTCTTC
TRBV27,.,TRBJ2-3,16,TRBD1,CASSTGQGDLQDTQYF,TGTGCCAGCAGTACAGGACAGGGAGATCTACAAGATACGCAGTATTTT
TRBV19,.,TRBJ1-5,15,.,CASSPGVLSNQPQHF,TGTGCCAGTAGTCCGGGGGTCCTAAGCAATCAGCCCCAGCATTTT
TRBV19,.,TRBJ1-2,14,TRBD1,CASSQGARNYGYTF,TGTGCCAGTAGTCAGGGGGCGCGGAACTATGGCTACACCTTC
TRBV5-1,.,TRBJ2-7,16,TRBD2,CASSRNLAGGPYEQYF,TGCGCCAGCAGCAGGAATCTAGCGGGAGGGCCCTACGAGCAGTACTTC
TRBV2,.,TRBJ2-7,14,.,CASQRVKEANEQYF,TGTGCCAGCCAGCGTGTGAAAGAGGCAAACGAGCAGTACTTC
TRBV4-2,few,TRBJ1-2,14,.,CASSQDRSSYGYTF,TGTGCCAGCAGCCAAGACAGGTCCTCATATGGCTACACCTTC
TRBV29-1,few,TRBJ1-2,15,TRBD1,CSVVSVDRVGYGYTF,TGCAGCGTTGTATCCGTGGACAGGGTTGGCTATGGCTACACCTTC
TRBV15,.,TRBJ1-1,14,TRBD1,CATSSTTGGTEAFF,TGTGCCACCAGCAGTACCACAGGGGGAACTGAAGCTTTCTTT
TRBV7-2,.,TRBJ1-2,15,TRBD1,CASSPGQGSLYGYTF,TGTGCCAGCAGCCCCGGACAGGGATCCCTTTATGGCTACACCTTC
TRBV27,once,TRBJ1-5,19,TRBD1,CASSLHTGTGGTSNQPQHF,TGTGCCAGCAGTTTACATACCGGGACAGGGGGCACTAGCAATCAGCCCCAGCATTTT
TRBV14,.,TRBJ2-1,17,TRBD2,CASSWTSGIGGANEQFF,TGTGCCAGCAGCTGGACTAGCGGGATCGGAGGAGCTAATGAGCAGTTCTTC
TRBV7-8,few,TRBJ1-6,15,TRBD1,CASSGTADYNSPLHF,TGTGCCAGCAGCGGGACAGCCGATTATAATTCACCCCTCCACTTT
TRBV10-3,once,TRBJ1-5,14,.,CAISEFGDDQPQHF,TGTGCCATCAGTGAGTTCGGGGATGATCAGCCCCAGCATTTT
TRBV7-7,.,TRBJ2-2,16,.,CASSLVLASSAGELFF,TGTGCTAGCAGCTTAGTTCTGGCTAGCTCTGCGGGGGAGCTGTTTTTT
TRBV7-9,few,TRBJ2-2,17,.,CASSLEVQGPNTGELFF,TGTGCCAGCAGCCTAGAAGTTCAGGGGCCAAACACCGGGGAGCTGTTTTTT
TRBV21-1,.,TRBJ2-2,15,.,CASSKIAGGGGELFF,TGTGCCAGCAGCAAAATAGCAGGGGGTGGCGGGGAGCTGTTTTTT
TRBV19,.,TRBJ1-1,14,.,CASRISGVIPEAFF,TGTGCCAGTAGAATTAGCGGGGTCATCCCTGAAGCTTTCTTT
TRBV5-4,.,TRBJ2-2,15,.,CASSLGAENTGELFF,TGTGCCAGCAGCTTGGGGGCCGAGAACACCGGGGAGCTGTTTTTT
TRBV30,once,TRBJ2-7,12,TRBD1,CAGDSRTYEQYF,TGTGCCGGGGACAGTCGGACCTACGAGCAGTACTTC
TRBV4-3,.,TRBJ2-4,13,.,CASSHSQGNIQYF,TGCGCCAGCAGCCACAGTCAGGGAAACATTCAGTACTTC
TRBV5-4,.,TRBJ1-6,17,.,CASSYPGGGELRSPLHF,TGTGCCAGCAGCTACCCCGGGGGAGGGGAGTTACGTTCACCCCTCCACTTT
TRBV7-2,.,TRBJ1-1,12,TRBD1,CASSLATGSAFF,TGTGCCAGCAGCTTAGCGACAGGGAGTGCTTTCTTT
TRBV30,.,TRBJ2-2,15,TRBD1,CAWSRGRNPTGELFF,TGTGCCTGGAGTAGGGGGCGGAACCCCACCGGGGAGCTGTTTTTT
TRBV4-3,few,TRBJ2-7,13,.,CASSQDGGYEQYF,TGCGCCAGCAGCCAAGATGGGGGGTACGAGCAGTACTTC
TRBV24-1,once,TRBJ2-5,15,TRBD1,CATSEGTGAVETQYF,TGTGCCACCAGTGAGGGGACAGGGGCGGTGGAGACCCAGTACTTC
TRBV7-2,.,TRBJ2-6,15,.,CASILVVGGANVLTF,TGTGCCAGCATACTCGTCGTCGGGGGGGCCAACGTCCTGACTTTC
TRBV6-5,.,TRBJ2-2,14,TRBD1,CASILTGSTGELFF,TGTGCCAGCATCTTGACAGGGTCCACCGGGGAGCTGTTTTTT
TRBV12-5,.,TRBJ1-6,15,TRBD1,CASGQKRQGNSPLHF,TGTGCTAGTGGTCAGAAAAGACAGGGGAATTCACCCCTCCACTTT
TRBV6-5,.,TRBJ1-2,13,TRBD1,CASTRGQGYGYTF,TGTGCCAGCACCAGGGGGCAGGGGTATGGCTACACCTTC
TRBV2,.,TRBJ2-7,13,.,CASNPTAIYEQYF,TGTGCCAGCAACCCGACAGCGATCTACGAGCAGTACTTC
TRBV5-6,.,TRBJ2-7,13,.,CASSLAVSYEQYF,TGTGCCAGCAGCTTGGCCGTTTCCTACGAGCAGTACTTC
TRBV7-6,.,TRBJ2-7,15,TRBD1,CASSVSGTGRNEQYF,TGTGCCAGCAGCGTTTCCGGGACAGGGAGGAACGAGCAGTACTTC
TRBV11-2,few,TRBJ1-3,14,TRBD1,CASSPRQGRNTIYF,TGTGCCAGCAGCCCGCGACAGGGGAGAAACACCATATATTTT